This T cell receptor (beta chain) comes out of a study of CD8 T cells in ankylosing spondylitis. Whole-study results and caveats: Typical of ankylosing spondylitis blood, it appeared, was a TCR beta motif of roughly eight highly homologous variants.

Trimming stripped 2 bases from V and 7 bases from J, with 9 bases between. The CDR3 length is 14 residues. Looked up from germline, CDR1 is KGHSH and CDR2 is LQKENI. In TCRdb, the 5' RACE reads were re-called with MiXCR into one record per CDR3 protein. Of fewer than 500,000 distinct CDR3 sequences in the sample, about a fifth were seen once. This clonotype has only a few counts. As yet, its antigen is unknown. Sequenced input: blood, either unsorted or a sorted T cell fraction (not recorded which). The source of this sequence is a male donor with ankylosing spondylitis. The rearrangement links TRBV18 to TRBJ1-6; D gene uncertain. CDR3 DNA: TGTGCCAGCTCACCATTTGCGGAAAATTCACCCCTCCACTTT. Translating gives CASSPFAENSPLHF. The entire variable domain, with the rest obtained from reference TRBV18 and TRBJ1-6, is as follows: NAGVMQNPRHLVRRRGQEARLRCSPMKGHSHVYWYRQLPEEGLKFMVYLQKENIIDESGMPKERFSAEFPKEGPSILRIQQVVRGDSAAYFCASSPFAENSPLHFGNGTRLTVT.